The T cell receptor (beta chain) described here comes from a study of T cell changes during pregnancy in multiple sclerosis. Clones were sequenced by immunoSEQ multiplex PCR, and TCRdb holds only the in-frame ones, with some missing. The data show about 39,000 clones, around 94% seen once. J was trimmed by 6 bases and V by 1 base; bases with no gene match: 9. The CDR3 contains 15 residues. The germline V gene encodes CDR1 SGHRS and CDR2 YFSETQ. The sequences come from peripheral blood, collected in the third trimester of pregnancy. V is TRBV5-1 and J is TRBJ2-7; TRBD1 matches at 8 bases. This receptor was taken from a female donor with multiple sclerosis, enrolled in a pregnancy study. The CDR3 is CASSLTGGPWVEQYF. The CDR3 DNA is TGCGCCAGCAGCTTGACAGGGGGGCCCTGGGTCGAGCAGTACTTC. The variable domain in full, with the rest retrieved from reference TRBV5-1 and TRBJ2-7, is KAGVTQTPRYLIKTRGQQVTLSCSPISGHRSVSWYQQTPGQGLQFLFEYFSETQRNKGNFPGRFSGRQFSNSRSEMNVSTLELGDSALYLCASSLTGGPWVEQYFGPGTRLTVT.